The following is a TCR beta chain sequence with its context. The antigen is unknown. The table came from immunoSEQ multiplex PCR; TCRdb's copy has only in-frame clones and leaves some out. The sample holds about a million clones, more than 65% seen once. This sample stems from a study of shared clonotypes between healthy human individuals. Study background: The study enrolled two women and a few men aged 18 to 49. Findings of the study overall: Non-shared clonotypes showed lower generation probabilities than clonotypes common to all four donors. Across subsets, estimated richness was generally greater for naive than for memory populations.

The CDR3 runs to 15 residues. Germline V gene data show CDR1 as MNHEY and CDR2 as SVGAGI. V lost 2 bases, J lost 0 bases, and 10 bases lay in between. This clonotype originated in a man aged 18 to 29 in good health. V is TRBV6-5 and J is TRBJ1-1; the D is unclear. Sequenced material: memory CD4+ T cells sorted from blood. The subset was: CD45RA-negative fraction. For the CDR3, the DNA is TGTGCCAGCAGTTACGCGGCAGATGTGAACACTGAAGCTTTCTTT. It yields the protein CASSYAADVNTEAFF.